The 29 T cell receptor beta chains below all came from one sample that was sequenced in a study of CD8 T cells in ankylosing spondylitis. The study, taken as a whole, reports: Seemingly distinctive of ankylosing spondylitis blood was a TCR beta motif formed by eight highly homologous variants.

One entry per CDR3 protein results from TCRdb running MiXCR on the 5' RACE reads. The sample lists about 750,000 distinct CDR3 sequences; 15% to 20% were seen once. No antigens are known for them. The sample consisted of blood, either unsorted or a sorted T cell fraction (not recorded which). These receptor sequences come from a male donor with ankylosing spondylitis.

The CDR3 here is CASSKVRGWRPQPQHF. CDR3 in DNA: TGTGCCAGCAGCAAAGTCCGGGGGTGGAGGCCCCAGCCCCAGCATTTT. The chain is built from TRBV21-1 and TRBJ1-5. TRBV21-1 is a known pseudogene. CDR3 length: 16 residues.

The rearrangement uses TRBV5-1 and TRBJ2-3; D is possibly TRBD1 (6 bases). This CDR3 has 15 residues. Looked up from germline, CDR1 is SGHRS and CDR2 is YFSETQ. V lost 5 bases and J lost 0, with 13 bases in between. The CDR3 DNA is TGCGCCAGCAGAACTGGGACATTTAGCACAGATACGCAGTATTTT. Encoded protein: CASRTGTFSTDTQYF.

This clonotype was seen at least ten times. V is TRBV6-2 or TRBV6-3 and J is TRBJ2-7; D call uncertain. Germline loops: CDR1 MNHEY, CDR2 SVGEGT. With 2 bases removed from V and 4 bases from J, the gap between germline ends came to 3 bases. CDR3 size: 11 residues. CDR3 protein: CASSYIYEQYF. CDR3 sequence (DNA): TGTGCCAGCAGTTACATTTACGAGCAGTACTTC.

The chain is built from TRBV6-1 and TRBJ2-1; D not resolved. Germline lookup yields CDR1 MNHNS and CDR2 SASEGT. Trimming removed 6 bases from V and 0 bases from J, with 24 bases in between. The CDR3 extends over 19 amino acids. CDR3 region: CASRNTGPPRACSYNEQFF. CDR3 nucleotide sequence: TGTGCCAGCAGGAACACCGGGCCCCCTAGGGCCTGCTCCTACAATGAGCAGTTCTTC.

This clonotype was seen repeatedly, ten times or more. The rearrangement joins TRBV12-3 or TRBV12-4 to TRBJ2-1, with 8 nucleotides matching TRBD2. The CDR3 extends over 14 amino acids. V was clipped by 8 bases and J by 6 bases; unmatched bases: 9. CDR3 nucleotide sequence: TGTGCCAGCCTTGGGACTAGGGCTGGCAATGAGCAGTTCTTC. It specifies CASLGTRAGNEQFF.

This clonotype was seen many times. The CDR3 coding sequence is TGCAGTGCTCTGAGACAGGGACAGGTAAATCAGCCCCAGCATTTT. Amino acids: CSALRQGQVNQPQHF. The chain combines TRBV20-1 with TRBJ1-5; 8 nucleotides agree with TRBD1. The CDR3 runs 15 residues. Germline trimming cut 5 bases from V and 4 bases from J; bases unmatched to any gene: 10. The germline gives CDR1 DFQATT, CDR2 SNEGSKA (reference sequence).

This chain connects TRBV6-5 to TRBJ1-3; D may be TRBD1 (5 bases). Trimming removed 2 bases from V and 0 bases from J, with 8 bases in between. In germline, CDR1 is MNHEY, CDR2 SVGAGI. This CDR3 region has 15 residues. The CDR3, as DNA: TGTGCCAGCAGTTACGGGGGAAACTCTGGAAACACCATATATTTT. Protein product: CASSYGGNSGNTIYF.

The CDR3 loop reads CASSPPPVSSYNEQFF. The CDR3 nucleotides read TGTGCCAGCAGCCCCCCGCCCGTAAGCTCCTACAATGAGCAGTTCTTC. The chain uses TRBV11-3 and TRBJ2-1; no clear D. The V gene lost 5 bases and the J gene lost 0 bases, with 14 bases spanning the gap. Germline V CDR1 and CDR2: SGHNT, YENEEA. The CDR3 is 16 amino acids. Looking up the rest from reference TRBV11-3 and TRBJ2-1 gives the full variable domain: EAGVVQSPRYKIIEKKQPVAFWCNPISGHNTLYWYLQNLGQGPELLIRYENEEAVDDSQLPKDRFSAERLKGVDSTLKIQPAELGDSAVYLCASSPPPVSSYNEQFFGPGTRLTVL.

The gene calls are TRBV10-2 and TRBJ2-5; perhaps TRBD1 as D (6 bases). V was trimmed by 4 bases and J by 7 bases, leaving 7 bases between them. This CDR3 region has 11 residues. CDR1 is WSHSY, CDR2 SAAADI, per germline. The CDR3 sequence: CASSGTATQYF. The DNA for the CDR3 is TGCGCCAGCAGTGGGACAGCGACCCAGTACTTC.

The chain couples TRBV9 to TRBJ2-7; 8 bases align to TRBD1. CDR1 and CDR2 (germline): SGDLS, YYNGEE. The CDR3 is 15 amino acids. Trimming at V came to 2 bases and at J to 2 bases, leaving 6 bases not matched to a gene. The DNA for the CDR3 is TGTGCCAGCAGCGTTGGACAGGGTGGCCCCTACGAGCAGTACTTC. Residues: CASSVGQGGPYEQYF. The full variable domain, completed using reference TRBV9 and TRBJ2-7, is DSGVTQTPKHLITATGQRVTLRCSPRSGDLSVYWYQQSLDQGLQFLIQYYNGEERAKGNILERFSAQQFPDLHSELNLSSLELGDSALYFCASSVGQGGPYEQYFGPGTRLTVT.

V and J are TRBV5-5 and TRBJ1-1; tentative D call: TRBD1 (5 bases). V lost 5 bases and J lost 1, with 12 bases in between. Germline lookup yields CDR1 SGHKS and CDR2 YYEKEE (reference sequence). The CDR3 has 14 residues. CDR3 bases: TGTGCCAGCAGATCCGGGACCGCGAACACTGAAGCTTTCTTT. This sequence encodes CASRSGTANTEAFF.

On this clonotype: The conserved phenylalanine or tryptophan normally closing the CDR3 is absent here, so this likely arose from a read error. V and J are TRBV25-1 and TRBJ1-1; 7 bases fit TRBD1. The CDR3 totals 13 residues. J gave up 4 bases and V 5 bases, and 4 bases lay outside the gene matches. Germline CDR1 is MGHDK and CDR2 is SYGVNS. CDR3 DNA: TGTGCCAGCAGTAAAACAGGGGTCACTGAAGCTTTCTTA. This codes for CASSKTGVTEAFL.

This clonotype was counted at least ten times. This sequence joins TRBV4-3 and TRBJ2-2; 9 bases align to TRBD1. J lost 6 bases, V lost 4 bases, and 12 bases had no gene match. CDR1 and CDR2 from the germline V gene are LGHNA and YSLEER. The CDR3 has 17 amino acids. This CDR3 is CASSLWPGTGISGELFF. In DNA, the CDR3 is TGCGCCAGCAGCCTTTGGCCCGGGACAGGGATTTCCGGGGAGCTGTTTTTT.

This clonotype was counted between two and nine times. The gene calls are TRBV7-2 and TRBJ2-4; D is possibly TRBD2 (7 bases). CDR1 and CDR2 from the germline V gene are SGHTA and FQGNSA. V lost 1 base, J lost 10 bases, and 17 bases lay in between. The CDR3 totals 15 residues. The CDR3 DNA is TGTGCCAGCAGCTTAGAGGCCGGGGGGCCCCAAATTCAGTACTTC. It codes for CASSLEAGGPQIQYF.

The chain joins TRBV27 to TRBJ1-2; D not certain. V shed 2 bases and J shed 0 bases, with 10 bases lying between them. The CDR3 extends over 15 amino acids. The germline V gene encodes CDR1 MNHEY and CDR2 SMNVEV (reference sequence). The CDR3 DNA reads as TGTGCCAGCAGTTTAGCCAGGACCGCTAACTATGGCTACACCTTC. Protein: CASSLARTANYGYTF.

The chain employs TRBV12-3 or TRBV12-4 and TRBJ1-3; no clear D gene. The length of the CDR3 is 14 residues. Trimming removed 3 bases at V and 0 bases at J, with 6 bases between. CDR3 coding DNA: TGTGCCAGCAGTTTTCCCCGCTCTGGAAACACCATATATTTT. This sequence encodes CASSFPRSGNTIYF.

The table lists this clonotype with a few counts. The V call is TRBV29-1, the J call TRBJ2-2; tentatively, D is TRBD1 (6 bases). The CDR3 runs to 13 residues. Germline-derived CDR1 and CDR2 are SQVTM and ANQGSEA. V lost 3 bases, J lost 2 bases, and 7 bases lay in between. The CDR3 DNA is TGCAGCGTTGAGGACAGTAACACCGGGGAGCTGTTTTTT. Its translation: CSVEDSNTGELFF.

This clonotype was seen ten or more times. The V call is TRBV20-1, the J call TRBJ1-1; the match to TRBD1 covers 10 bases. V was clipped by 5 bases and J by 5 bases; unmatched bases: 8. The CDR3 consists of 14 residues. The V gene's germline CDR1 is DFQATT and CDR2 SNEGSKA (reference sequence). CDR3: CSAPDGQGVTEAFF. Written as DNA, the CDR3 is TGCAGTGCTCCTGACGGACAGGGGGTTACTGAAGCTTTCTTT.

This clonotype was seen just once. The chain carries TRBV7-8 and TRBJ2-7; possible D gene TRBD2, 5 bases. Trimming shortened V by 6 bases and J by 5 bases, and 14 bases separated the two germline ends. Germline lookup yields CDR1 SGHVS and CDR2 FQNEAQ. The CDR3 covers 13 residues. The CDR3 DNA reads TGTGCCAGCAGTTTTGCGGGTGGGGACGAGCAGTACTTC. It translates to CASSFAGGDEQYF.

There are many counts of this clonotype. A read error may account for a junction end that differs from germline. The chain has TRBV5-1 and TRBJ2-7, with unresolved D. CDR3 length equals 11 residues. CDR1 is SGHRS, CDR2 YFSETQ, per germline. The CDR3 loop is CASSLDYEQYF. CDR3 nucleotides: TGTGCCAGCAGCTTGGACTACGAGCAGTACTTC.

In this sample, this clonotype turned up a few times. V is TRBV6-5 and J is TRBJ2-7; D possibly uses TRBD1 or TRBD2 (5 bases each). The CDR3 totals 15 residues. Germline lookup yields CDR1 MNHEY and CDR2 SVGAGI. V shed 0 bases and J shed 4 bases, with 13 bases lying between them. The chain's CDR3 is CASSYSGAIKYEQYF. The CDR3, as DNA: TGTGCCAGCAGTTACTCCGGGGCCATCAAGTACGAGCAGTACTTC.

The chain combines TRBV7-8 with TRBJ2-7; 9 bases line up with TRBD1. V lost 7 bases, J lost 0 bases, and 7 bases stayed unmatched. Germline assignment: CDR1 SGHVS and CDR2 FQNEAQ. This CDR3 comprises 15 residues. CDR3 sequence: CASKGYRGPSYEQYF. In DNA form, the CDR3 reads TGTGCCAGCAAGGGGTACAGGGGGCCCTCCTACGAGCAGTACTTC.

This clonotype was picked up a small number of times. The CDR3 bases are TGTGCCAGCAGTTTAGCTCTAGCGGGATGGAATGAGCAGTTCTTC. Residues: CASSLALAGWNEQFF. The J gene is TRBJ2-1, the V gene TRBV27; 9 bases are shared with TRBD2. The germline gives CDR1 MNHEY, CDR2 SMNVEV (reference sequence). V lost 2 bases and J lost 7; bases outside the gene matches: 6. CDR3 length equals 15 residues.

V and J are TRBV4-1 and TRBJ2-7, with D maybe TRBD1 (5 bases). This CDR3 is built from 16 residues. CDR1 is MGHRA and CDR2 is YSYEKL in the germline V gene. V lost 0 bases to trimming and J lost 3 bases, with 15 bases between them. CDR3 nucleotides: TGCGCCAGCAGCCAAGATCTAGGCGGCAGGGTCTACGAGCAGTACTTC. This gives the protein CASSQDLGGRVYEQYF.

The chain carries TRBV5-1 and TRBJ1-5; possible D gene TRBD1, 6 bases. The CDR3 is 15 amino acids. The V gene lost 4 bases and the J gene lost 5 bases, with 16 bases spanning the gap. Germline CDR1 and CDR2: SGHRS and YFSETQ. The DNA of the CDR3 is TGCGCCAGCAGCCAGGGGCCCGAGAGCTATCAGCCCCAGCATTTT. It translates to CASSQGPESYQPQHF.

The chain combines TRBV6-1 with TRBJ2-7, with D possibly TRBD2 on 5 matching bases. V shed 5 bases and J shed 5 bases, with 16 bases lying between them. The CDR3 has 14 residues. CDR1 and CDR2 from the germline V gene are MNHNS and SASEGT. This CDR3 reads CASSTAGLRDEQYF. The CDR3 nucleotides read TGTGCCAGCAGTACCGCCGGGCTGCGGGACGAGCAGTACTTC.

The chain has TRBV10-3 and TRBJ1-5; TRBD1 matches 8 bases. This CDR3 spans 15 amino acids. V shed 5 bases and J 9 bases; nucleotides not matched to a gene: 12. Germline V gene sequence: CDR1 ENHRY, CDR2 SYGVKD. The CDR3 nucleotides read TGTGCCATCAGTCTGGACAGGGATGGCCCTTGGCCCCAGCATTTT. It translates to CAISLDRDGPWPQHF.

The gene calls are TRBV5-6 and TRBJ2-5; possibly TRBD1 or TRBD2 for D (5 bases each). CDR3 length: 13 amino acids. Trimming took 5 bases from V and 2 from J, leaving 10 bases between them. Germline values: CDR1 SGHDT, CDR2 YYEEEE. CDR3 in DNA: TGTGCCAGCAGGGGGCGGGCTCAAGAGACCCAGTACTTC. This translates into CASRGRAQETQYF.

This chain links TRBV3-1 with TRBJ2-7; TRBD2 matches 7 bases. Per germline, CDR1 LGHDT and CDR2 YNNKEL (reference sequence). This CDR3 spans 14 amino acids. The junction had 8 bases not matched to a gene; V was cut back by 2 bases and J by 7 bases. CDR3 amino acids: CASSQFSGAGEQYF. The CDR3 DNA follows: TGTGCCAGCAGCCAATTCAGCGGGGCGGGTGAGCAGTACTTC.